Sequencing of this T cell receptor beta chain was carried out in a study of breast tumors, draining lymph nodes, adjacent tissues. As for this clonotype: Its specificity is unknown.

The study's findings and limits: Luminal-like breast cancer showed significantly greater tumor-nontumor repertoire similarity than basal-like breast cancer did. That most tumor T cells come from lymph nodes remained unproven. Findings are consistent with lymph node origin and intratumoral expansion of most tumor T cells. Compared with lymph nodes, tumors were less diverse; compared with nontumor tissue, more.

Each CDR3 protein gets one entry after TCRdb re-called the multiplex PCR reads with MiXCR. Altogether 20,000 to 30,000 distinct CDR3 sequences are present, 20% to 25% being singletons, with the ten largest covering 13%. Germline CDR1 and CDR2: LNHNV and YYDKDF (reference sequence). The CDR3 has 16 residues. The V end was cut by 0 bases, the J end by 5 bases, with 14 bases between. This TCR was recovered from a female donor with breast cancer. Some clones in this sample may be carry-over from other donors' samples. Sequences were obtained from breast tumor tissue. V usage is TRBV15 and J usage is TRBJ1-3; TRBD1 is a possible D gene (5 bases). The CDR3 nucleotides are TGTGCCACCAGCAGAGAGACAGAGGGGCTAAGAAACACCATATATTTT. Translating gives CATSRETEGLRNTIYF.